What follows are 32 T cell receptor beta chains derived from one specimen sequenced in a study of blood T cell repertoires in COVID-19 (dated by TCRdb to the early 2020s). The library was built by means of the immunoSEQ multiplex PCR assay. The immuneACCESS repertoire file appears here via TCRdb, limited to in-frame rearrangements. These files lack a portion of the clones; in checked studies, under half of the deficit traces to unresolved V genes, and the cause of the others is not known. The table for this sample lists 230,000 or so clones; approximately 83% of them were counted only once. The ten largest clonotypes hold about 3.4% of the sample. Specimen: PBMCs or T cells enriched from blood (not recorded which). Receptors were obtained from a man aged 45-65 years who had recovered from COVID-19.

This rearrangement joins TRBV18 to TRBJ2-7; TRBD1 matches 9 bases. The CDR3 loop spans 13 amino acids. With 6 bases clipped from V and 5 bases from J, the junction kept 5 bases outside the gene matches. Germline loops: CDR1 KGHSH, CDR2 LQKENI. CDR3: CASSGQGKNEQYF. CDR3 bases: TGTGCCAGCTCGGGACAGGGTAAGAACGAGCAGTACTTC.

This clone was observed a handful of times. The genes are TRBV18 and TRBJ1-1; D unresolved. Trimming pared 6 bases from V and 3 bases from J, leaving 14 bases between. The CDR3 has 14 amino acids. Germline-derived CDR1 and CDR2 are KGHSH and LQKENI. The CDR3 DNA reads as TGTGCCAGCTCGCCCCGAGGGTCGGACACTGAAGCTTTCTTT. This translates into CASSPRGSDTEAFF.

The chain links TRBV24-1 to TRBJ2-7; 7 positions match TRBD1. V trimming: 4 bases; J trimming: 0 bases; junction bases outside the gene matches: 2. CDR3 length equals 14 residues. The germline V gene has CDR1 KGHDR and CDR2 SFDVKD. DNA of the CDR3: TGTGCCACCAGTGAAGACAGGGTCTCCTACGAGCAGTACTTC. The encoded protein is CATSEDRVSYEQYF.

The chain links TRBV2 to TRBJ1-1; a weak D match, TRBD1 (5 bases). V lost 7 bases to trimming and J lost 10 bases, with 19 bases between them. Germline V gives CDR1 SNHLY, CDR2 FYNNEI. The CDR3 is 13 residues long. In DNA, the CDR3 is TGTGCCAGCAATCAGCAATCCAGGGTTGCAGCTTTCTTT. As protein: CASNQQSRVAAFF.

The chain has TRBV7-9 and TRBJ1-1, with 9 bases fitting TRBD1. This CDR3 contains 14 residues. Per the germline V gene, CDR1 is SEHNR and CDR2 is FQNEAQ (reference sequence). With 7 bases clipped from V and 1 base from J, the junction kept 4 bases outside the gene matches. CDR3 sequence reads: CASTLQGANTEAFF. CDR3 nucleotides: TGTGCCAGCACCCTACAGGGGGCGAACACTGAAGCTTTCTTT. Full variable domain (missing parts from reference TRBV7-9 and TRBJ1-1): DTGVSQNPRHKITKRGQNVTFRCDPISEHNRLYWYRQTLGQGPEFLTYFQNEAQLEKSRLLSDRFSAERPKGSFSTLEIQRTEQGDSAMYLCASTLQGANTEAFFGQGTRLTVV.

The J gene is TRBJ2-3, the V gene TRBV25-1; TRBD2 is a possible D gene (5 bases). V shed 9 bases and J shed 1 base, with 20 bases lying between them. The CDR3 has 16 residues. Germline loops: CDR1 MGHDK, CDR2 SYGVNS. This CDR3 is CARRRKACCGTDTQYF. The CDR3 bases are TGTGCCAGGAGGAGGAAGGCGTGTTGTGGCACAGATACGCAGTATTTT.

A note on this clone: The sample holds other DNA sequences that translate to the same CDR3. The CDR3 DNA is TGTGCCAGCAGTTTGGCGGGAGGGTACGAGCAGTACTTC. Protein sequence: CASSLAGGYEQYF. The J gene is TRBJ2-7, the V gene TRBV12-3 or TRBV12-4, with 9 bases aligning to TRBD2. CDR3 length: 13 residues. The V segment lost 3 bases and the J segment 4 bases; nucleotides outside the gene matches: 1.

CDR3 residues: CASSFTGQVGMNTEAFF. CDR3 nucleotides: TGCGCCAGCAGCTTTACAGGACAGGTGGGGATGAACACTGAAGCTTTCTTT. The V and J genes are TRBV5-1 and TRBJ1-1; 7 bases line up with TRBD1. J was trimmed by 0 bases and V by 2 bases; bases with no gene match: 10. Germline assignment: CDR1 SGHRS and CDR2 YFSETQ. The CDR3 length is 17 residues.

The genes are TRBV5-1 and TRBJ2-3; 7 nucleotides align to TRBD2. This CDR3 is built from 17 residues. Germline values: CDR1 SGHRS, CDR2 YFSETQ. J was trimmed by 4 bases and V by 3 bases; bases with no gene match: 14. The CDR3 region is CASSSGTQHRGADTQYF. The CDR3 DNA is TGCGCCAGCAGCTCCGGGACTCAGCATCGGGGGGCAGATACGCAGTATTTT.

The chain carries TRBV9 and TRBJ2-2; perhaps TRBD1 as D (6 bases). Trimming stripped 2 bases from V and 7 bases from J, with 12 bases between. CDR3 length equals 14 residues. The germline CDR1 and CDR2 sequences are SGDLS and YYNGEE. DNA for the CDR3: TGTGCCAGCAGCGTTATGGGGGCTGGCGGGGAGCTGTTTTTT. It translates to CASSVMGAGGELFF.

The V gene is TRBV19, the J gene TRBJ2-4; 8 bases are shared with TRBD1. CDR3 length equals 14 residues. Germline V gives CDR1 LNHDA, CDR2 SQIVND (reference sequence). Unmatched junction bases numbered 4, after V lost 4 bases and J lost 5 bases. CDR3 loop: CASSTQGAQNIQYF. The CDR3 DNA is TGTGCCAGTAGTACCCAGGGGGCACAAAACATTCAGTACTTC.

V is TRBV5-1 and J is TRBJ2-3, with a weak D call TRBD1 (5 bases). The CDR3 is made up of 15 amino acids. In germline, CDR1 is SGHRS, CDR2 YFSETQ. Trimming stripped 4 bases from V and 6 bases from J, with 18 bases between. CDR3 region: CASSLWGQIPDTQYF. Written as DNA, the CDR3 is TGCGCCAGCAGCCTGTGGGGCCAAATACCGGATACGCAGTATTTT.

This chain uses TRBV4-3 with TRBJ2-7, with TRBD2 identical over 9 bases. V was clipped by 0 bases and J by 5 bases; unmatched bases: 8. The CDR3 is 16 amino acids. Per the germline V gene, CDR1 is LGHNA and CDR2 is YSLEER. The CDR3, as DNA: TGCGCCAGCAGCCAAGAAGTTGGGACTAGCCCCCACGAGCAGTACTTC. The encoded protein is CASSQEVGTSPHEQYF.

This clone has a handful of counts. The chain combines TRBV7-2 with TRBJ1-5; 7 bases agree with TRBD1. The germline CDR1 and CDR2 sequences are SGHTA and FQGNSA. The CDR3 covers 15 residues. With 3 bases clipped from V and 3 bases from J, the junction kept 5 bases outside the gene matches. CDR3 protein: CASSFGQVPNQPQHF. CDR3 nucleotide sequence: TGTGCCAGCAGCTTCGGACAGGTGCCCAATCAGCCCCAGCATTTT.

The CDR3 reads CASSLGGSSNQPQHF. CDR3 sequence (DNA): TGTGCCAGCAGCTTGGGGGGGTCGAGCAATCAGCCCCAGCATTTT. V and J are TRBV11-3 and TRBJ1-5; D is perhaps TRBD1 (5 bases). This CDR3 is 15 amino acids long. Per the germline V gene, CDR1 is SGHNT and CDR2 is YENEEA. The V gene lost 3 bases and the J gene lost 1 base, with 10 bases spanning the gap.

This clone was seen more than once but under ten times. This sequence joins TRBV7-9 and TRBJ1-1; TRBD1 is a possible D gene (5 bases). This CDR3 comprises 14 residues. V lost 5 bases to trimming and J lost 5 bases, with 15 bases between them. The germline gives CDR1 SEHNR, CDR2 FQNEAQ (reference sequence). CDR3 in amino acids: CASSPVAGRTEAFF. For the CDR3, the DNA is TGTGCCAGCAGCCCCGTGGCAGGGCGGACTGAAGCTTTCTTT.

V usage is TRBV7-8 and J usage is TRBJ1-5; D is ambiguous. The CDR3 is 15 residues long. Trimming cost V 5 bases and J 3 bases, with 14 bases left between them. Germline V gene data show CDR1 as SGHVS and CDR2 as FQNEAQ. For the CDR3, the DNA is TGTGCCAGCAGCCTAGAGGAGGGCTCCAATCAGCCCCAGCATTTT. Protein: CASSLEEGSNQPQHF. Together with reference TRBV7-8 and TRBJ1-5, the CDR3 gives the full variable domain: GAGVSQSPRYKVAKRGQDVALRCDPISGHVSLFWYQQALGQGPEFLTYFQNEAQLDKSGLPSDRFFAERPEGSVSTLKIQRTQQEDSAVYLCASSLEEGSNQPQHFGDGTRLSIL.

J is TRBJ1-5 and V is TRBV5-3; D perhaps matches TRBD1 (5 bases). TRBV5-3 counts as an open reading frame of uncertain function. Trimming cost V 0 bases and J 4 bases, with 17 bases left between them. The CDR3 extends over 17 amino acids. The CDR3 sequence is CARSLAGGPRRNQPQHF. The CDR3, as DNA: TGTGCCAGAAGCTTGGCCGGGGGACCCCGACGGAATCAGCCCCAGCATTTT.

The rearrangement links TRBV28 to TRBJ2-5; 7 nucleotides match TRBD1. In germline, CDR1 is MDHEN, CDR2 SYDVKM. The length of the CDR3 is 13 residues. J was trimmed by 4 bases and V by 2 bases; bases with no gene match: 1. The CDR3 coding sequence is TGTGCCAGCAGTTTAAGACAGGGAGAGACCCAGTACTTC. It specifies CASSLRQGETQYF.

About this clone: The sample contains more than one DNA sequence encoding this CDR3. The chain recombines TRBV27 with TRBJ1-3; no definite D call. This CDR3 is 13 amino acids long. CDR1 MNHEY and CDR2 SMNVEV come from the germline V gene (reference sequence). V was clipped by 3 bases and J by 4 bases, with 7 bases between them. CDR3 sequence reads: CASSFGQGNTIYF. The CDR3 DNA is TGTGCCAGCAGTTTTGGGCAGGGAAACACCATATATTTT.

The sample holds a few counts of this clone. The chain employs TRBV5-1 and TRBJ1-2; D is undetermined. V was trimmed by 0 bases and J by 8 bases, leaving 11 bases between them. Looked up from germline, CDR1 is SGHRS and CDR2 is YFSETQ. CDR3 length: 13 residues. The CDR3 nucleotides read TGCGCCAGCAGCTTGGTGGGAGATCGGGGCTACACCTTC. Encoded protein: CASSLVGDRGYTF.

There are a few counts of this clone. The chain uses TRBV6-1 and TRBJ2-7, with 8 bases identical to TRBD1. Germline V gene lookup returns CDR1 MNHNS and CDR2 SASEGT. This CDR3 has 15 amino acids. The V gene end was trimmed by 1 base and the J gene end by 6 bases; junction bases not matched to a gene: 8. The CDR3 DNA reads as TGTGCCAGCAGTGAAGGGACAGGGCTAGTGAGCGAGCAGTACTTC. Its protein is CASSEGTGLVSEQYF.

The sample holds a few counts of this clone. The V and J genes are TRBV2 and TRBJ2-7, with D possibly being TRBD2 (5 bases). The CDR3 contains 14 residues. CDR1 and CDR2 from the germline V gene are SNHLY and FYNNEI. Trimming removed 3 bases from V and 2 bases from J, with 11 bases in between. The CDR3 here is CASSDPGMAYEQYF. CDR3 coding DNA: TGTGCCAGCAGTGACCCGGGGATGGCCTACGAGCAGTACTTC.

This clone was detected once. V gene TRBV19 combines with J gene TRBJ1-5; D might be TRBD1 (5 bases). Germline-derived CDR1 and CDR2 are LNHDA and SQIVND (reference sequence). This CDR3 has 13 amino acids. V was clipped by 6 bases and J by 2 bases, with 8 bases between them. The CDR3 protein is CASRWGGNQPQHF. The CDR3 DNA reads TGTGCCAGTAGATGGGGGGGCAATCAGCCCCAGCATTTT. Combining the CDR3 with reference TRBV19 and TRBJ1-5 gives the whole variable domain DGGITQSPKYLFRKEGQNVTLSCEQNLNHDAMYWYRQDPGQGLRLIYYSQIVNDFQKGDIAEGYSVSREKKESFPLTVTSAQKNPTAFYLCASRWGGNQPQHFGDGTRLSIL.

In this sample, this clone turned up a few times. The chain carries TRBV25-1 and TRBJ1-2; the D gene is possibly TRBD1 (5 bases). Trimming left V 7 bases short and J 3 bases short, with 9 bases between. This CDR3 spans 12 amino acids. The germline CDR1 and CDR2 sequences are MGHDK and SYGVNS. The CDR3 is CASTGGYYGYTF. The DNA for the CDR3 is TGTGCCAGCACCGGGGGGTACTATGGCTACACCTTC.

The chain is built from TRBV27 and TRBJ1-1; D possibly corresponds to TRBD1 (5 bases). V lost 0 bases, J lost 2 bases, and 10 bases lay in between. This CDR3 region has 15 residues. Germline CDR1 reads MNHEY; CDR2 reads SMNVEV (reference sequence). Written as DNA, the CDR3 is TGTGCCAGCAGTTTATCTGGGGCAATAAACACTGAAGCTTTCTTT. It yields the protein CASSLSGAINTEAFF.

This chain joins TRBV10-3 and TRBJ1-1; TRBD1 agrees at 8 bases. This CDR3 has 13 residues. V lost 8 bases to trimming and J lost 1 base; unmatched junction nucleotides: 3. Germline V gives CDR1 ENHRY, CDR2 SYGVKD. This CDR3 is CAIGGQGNTEAFF. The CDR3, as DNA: TGTGCCATCGGAGGACAGGGGAACACTGAAGCTTTCTTT.

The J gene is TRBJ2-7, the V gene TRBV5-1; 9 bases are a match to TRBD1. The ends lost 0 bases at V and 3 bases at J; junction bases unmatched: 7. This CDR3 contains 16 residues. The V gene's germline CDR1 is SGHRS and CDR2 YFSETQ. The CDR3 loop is CASSLDRGRLSYEQYF. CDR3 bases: TGCGCCAGCAGCTTGGACAGGGGGCGATTAAGCTACGAGCAGTACTTC. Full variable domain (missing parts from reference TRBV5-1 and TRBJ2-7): KAGVTQTPRYLIKTRGQQVTLSCSPISGHRSVSWYQQTPGQGLQFLFEYFSETQRNKGNFPGRFSGRQFSNSRSEMNVSTLELGDSALYLCASSLDRGRLSYEQYFGPGTRLTVT.

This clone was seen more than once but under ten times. The CDR3 is CASSPDRGAVATNEKLFF. CDR3 DNA: TGTGCCAGTAGTCCGGACAGGGGGGCCGTTGCAACTAATGAAAAACTGTTTTTT. This sequence joins TRBV19 and TRBJ1-4, with 10 bases matching TRBD1. The CDR3 runs to 18 residues. The ends lost 5 bases at V and 0 bases at J; junction bases unmatched: 9. Germline CDR1 reads LNHDA; CDR2 reads SQIVND (reference sequence).

For the CDR3, the DNA is TGTGCCAGCAGCGTAGCCGGGGTGCGGGAGACCCAGTACTTC. It encodes CASSVAGVRETQYF. V is TRBV9 and J is TRBJ2-5; maybe TRBD2 (5 bases). Germline values: CDR1 SGDLS, CDR2 YYNGEE. The CDR3 is 14 residues long. The V gene lost 0 bases and the J gene lost 5 bases, with 11 bases spanning the gap. Full variable domain (outside the CDR3, taken from reference TRBV9 and TRBJ2-5): DSGVTQTPKHLITATGQRVTLRCSPRSGDLSVYWYQQSLDQGLQFLIQYYNGEERAKGNILERFSAQQFPDLHSELNLSSLELGDSALYFCASSVAGVRETQYFGPGTRLLVL.

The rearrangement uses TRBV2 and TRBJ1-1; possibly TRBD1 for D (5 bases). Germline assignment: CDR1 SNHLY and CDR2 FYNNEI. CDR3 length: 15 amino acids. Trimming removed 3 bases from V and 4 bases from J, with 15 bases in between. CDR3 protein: CASSERFGGSTEAFF. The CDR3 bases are TGTGCCAGCAGTGAGAGGTTCGGGGGAAGCACTGAAGCTTTCTTT.

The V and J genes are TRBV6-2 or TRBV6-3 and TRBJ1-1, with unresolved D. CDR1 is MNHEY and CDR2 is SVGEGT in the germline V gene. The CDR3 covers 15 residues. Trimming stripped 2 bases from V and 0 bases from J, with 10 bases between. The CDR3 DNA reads TGTGCCAGCAGTTACAATGGGCAGCTGAACACTGAAGCTTTCTTT. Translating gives CASSYNGQLNTEAFF.